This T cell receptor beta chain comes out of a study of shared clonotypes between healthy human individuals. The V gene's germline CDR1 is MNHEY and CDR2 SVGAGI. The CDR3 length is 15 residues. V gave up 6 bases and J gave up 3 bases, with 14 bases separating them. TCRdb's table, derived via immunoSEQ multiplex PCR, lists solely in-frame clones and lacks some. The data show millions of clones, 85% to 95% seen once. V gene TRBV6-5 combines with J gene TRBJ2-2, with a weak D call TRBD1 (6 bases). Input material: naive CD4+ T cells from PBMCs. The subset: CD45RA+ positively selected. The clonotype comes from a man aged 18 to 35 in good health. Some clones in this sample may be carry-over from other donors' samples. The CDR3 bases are TGTGCCAGCAGAAAAACAGGGTCAGACACCGGGGAGCTGTTTTTT. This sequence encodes CASRKTGSDTGELFF.